These 4 T cell receptor beta chains were all obtained from the same sample, sequenced in a study of CXCR3-negative and CXCR3-positive naive CD8 T cells. TRB cDNA libraries were made by UMI-labeled 5' RACE. TCRdb re-called the 5' RACE reads and shows each CDR3 protein once, DNA omitted. This repertoire includes 45,000 to 60,000 distinct CDR3 sequences. The sequenced sample was memory CD8+ T cells from blood. The receptors stem from a human donor in good health. Some clones in this sample may be carry-over from other donors' samples.

The gene calls are TRBV7-9 and TRBJ2-1; the D call from TCRdb, TRBD2, cannot be confirmed without DNA. Per germline, CDR1 SEHNR and CDR2 FQNEAQ (reference sequence). The CDR3 length is 14 residues. The CDR3 region is CASSRRDSLIEQFF. The full variable domain, its missing parts supplied by reference TRBV7-9 and TRBJ2-1, is DTGVSQNPRHKITKRGQNVTFRCDPISEHNRLYWYRQTLGQGPEFLTYFQNEAQLEKSRLLSDRFSAERPKGSFSTLEIQRTEQGDSAMYLCASSRRDSLIEQFFGPGTRLTVL.

V gene TRBV7-3 combines with J gene TRBJ2-1; with no DNA, the TCRdb D assignment of TRBD1 cannot be verified. Per germline, CDR1 SGHTA and CDR2 FQGTGA. The CDR3 runs to 17 residues. The CDR3 sequence: CASSPTSFGGTYNEQFF. The full variable domain, its missing parts supplied by reference TRBV7-3 and TRBJ2-1, is GAGVSQTPSNKVTEKGKYVELRCDPISGHTALYWYRQSLGQGPEFLIYFQGTGAADDSGLPNDRFFAVRPEGSVSTLKIQRTERGDSAVYLCASSPTSFGGTYNEQFFGPGTRLTVL.

V is TRBV15 and J is TRBJ2-7. This CDR3 is 13 amino acids long. Germline-derived CDR1 and CDR2 are LNHNV and YYDKDF (reference sequence). This CDR3 is CATSREDGYEQYF.

V gene TRBV28 combines with J gene TRBJ2-3; the TCRdb call, TRBD2, lacks DNA for checking. The CDR3 contains 15 residues. Germline CDR1 MDHEN, CDR2 SYDVKM. CDR3 in amino acids: CASSFEREGRDTQYF.